Sequencing of this TCR beta chain was carried out in a study of molecular identifiers for immune sequencing clone quantification. V lost 5 bases, J lost 0 bases, and 15 bases stayed unmatched. This CDR3 contains 18 residues. CDR1 is SGHTA, CDR2 FQGNSA, per germline. TCRdb called the PCR reads again in MiXCR, with one record for every CDR3 protein. The sample contains approximately 630,000 distinct CDR3 sequences, roughly 25% of which appear only once. A word on this clonotype: A much more abundant neighbour one base away suggests this may be a read error.

The chain links TRBV7-2 to TRBJ2-7; 8 nucleotides align to TRBD1. What was sequenced was naive CD8+ T cells from blood, with Jurkat cell RNA spiked in. Subset defined: FACS-sorted CD8+CD4-CCR7+CD45RA+ naive T cells. This clonotype originated in a human donor in good health. Some libraries in this study had Jurkat cell RNA spiked in. The CDR3 spells CASSPNYRGSPASYEQYF. The DNA of the CDR3 is TGTGCCAGCAGCCCAAATTACAGGGGGTCTCCCGCCTCCTACGAGCAGTACTTC.